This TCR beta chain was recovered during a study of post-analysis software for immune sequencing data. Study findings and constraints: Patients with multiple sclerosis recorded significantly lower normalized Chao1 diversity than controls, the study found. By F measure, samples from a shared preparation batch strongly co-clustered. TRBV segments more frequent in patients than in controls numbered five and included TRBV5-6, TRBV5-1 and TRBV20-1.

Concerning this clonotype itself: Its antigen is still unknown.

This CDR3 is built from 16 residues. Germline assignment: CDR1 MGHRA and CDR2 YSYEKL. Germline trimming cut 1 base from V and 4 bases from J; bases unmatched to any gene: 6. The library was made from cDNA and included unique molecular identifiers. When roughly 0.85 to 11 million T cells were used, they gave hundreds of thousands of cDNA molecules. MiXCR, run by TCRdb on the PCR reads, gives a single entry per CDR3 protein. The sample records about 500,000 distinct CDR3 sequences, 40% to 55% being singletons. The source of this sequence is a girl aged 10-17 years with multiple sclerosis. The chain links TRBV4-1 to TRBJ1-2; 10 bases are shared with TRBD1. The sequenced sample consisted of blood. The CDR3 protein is CASSQGTGGEGYGYTF. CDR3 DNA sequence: TGCGCCAGCAGCCAAGGGACAGGGGGTGAGGGCTATGGCTACACCTTC.